Shown below are 7 T cell receptor beta chains from a single sample sequenced in a study of human T cells and chemical hapten exposure. TCRdb re-called the RACE reads with MiXCR, one entry per CDR3 protein. Of around 380,000 distinct CDR3 sequences detected, approximately 5% appear once; the ten largest clones hold 2% to 2.5%. Stated time point: patch test 1, 2 weeks after DPC sensitization. Sample treatment: therapeutic diphenylcyclopropenone sensitization with weekly scalp DPC. This specimen was whole blood, taken in connection with sensitization to the hapten diphenylcyclopropenone (DPC). The origin of the receptors is a woman in her forties or fifties with alopecia areata. Some clones in this sample may be carry-over from other donors' samples.

This clonotype was recorded many times. The J gene is TRBJ2-1, the V gene TRBV25-1; 10 nucleotides align to TRBD2. This CDR3 contains 15 residues. Germline-derived CDR1 and CDR2 are MGHDK and SYGVNS. V lost 7 bases and J lost 4; bases outside the gene matches: 7. The DNA of the CDR3 is TGTGCCAGCACCGAACAGACTAGCGGGTACAATGAGCAGTTCTTC. Amino acids: CASTEQTSGYNEQFF.

The chain couples TRBV7-9 to TRBJ2-2; 10 nucleotides agree with TRBD2. CDR3 length: 16 residues. Germline V gives CDR1 SEHNR, CDR2 FQNEAQ (reference sequence). V was clipped by 5 bases and J by 6 bases; unmatched bases: 9. For the CDR3, the DNA is TGTGCCAGCAGCCTGTCCGGGACTAGCGTTCCCGGGGAGCTGTTTTTT. Residues: CASSLSGTSVPGELFF.

This clonotype has only a few counts. This rearrangement joins TRBV3-1 to TRBJ1-5; the D is unclear. Germline CDR1 LGHDT, CDR2 YNNKEL (reference sequence). Trimming stripped 1 base from V and 1 base from J, with 5 bases between. The CDR3 covers 14 residues. CDR3 amino acids: CASSQGASNQPQHF. The CDR3 bases are TGTGCCAGCAGCCAAGGGGCGAGCAATCAGCCCCAGCATTTT.

This clonotype was counted ten times or more. This chain joins TRBV24-1 and TRBJ2-1, with D maybe TRBD1 (6 bases). The CDR3 extends over 14 amino acids. Germline V gene lookup returns CDR1 KGHDR and CDR2 SFDVKD. V was cut by 3 bases and J by 3 bases, with 8 bases left in between. CDR3 DNA: TGTGCCACCAGTGATCCGGACAGCTACAATGAGCAGTTCTTC. It encodes CATSDPDSYNEQFF.

The chain combines TRBV6-6 with TRBJ2-5; TRBD1 agrees at 11 bases. Losses at the gene ends were 2 bases for V and 3 bases for J; bases not matched to a gene: 2. The germline gives CDR1 MNHNY, CDR2 SVGAGI (reference sequence). The CDR3 is 15 residues long. The CDR3 loop reads CASSYPGQGEETQYF. CDR3 coding DNA: TGTGCCAGCAGTTACCCGGGACAGGGGGAAGAGACCCAGTACTTC.

At least ten counts were recorded for this clonotype. The V call is TRBV7-9, the J call TRBJ2-1; D call uncertain. The germline V gene encodes CDR1 SEHNR and CDR2 FQNEAQ (reference sequence). The CDR3 contains 14 residues. Trimming pared 10 bases from V and 0 bases from J, leaving 13 bases between. In DNA form, the CDR3 reads TGTGCCACCAACGAGGTGAGCTCCTACAATGAGCAGTTCTTC. As protein: CATNEVSSYNEQFF.

The chain couples TRBV20-1 to TRBJ1-2, with TRBD1 identical over 8 bases. V dropped 2 bases and J dropped 4; count of bases not matched to a gene: 6. Germline CDR1 and CDR2: DFQATT and SNEGSKA (reference sequence). CDR3 size: 14 residues. The CDR3: CSARFGRGPYGYTF. CDR3 bases: TGCAGTGCTAGATTCGGCAGGGGGCCCTATGGCTACACCTTC.